This record concerns one T cell receptor (beta chain) sequence. CDR3 length: 12 amino acids. Germline values: CDR1 SNHLY, CDR2 FYNNEI. Trimming cost V 2 bases and J 3 bases, with 1 base left between them. This sample was included in a study of T cells of healthy individuals. TCRdb reprocessed the 5' RACE reads via MiXCR and lists one record per CDR3 protein. The table lists more than 85,000 distinct CDR3 sequences, approximately 18% of them singletons, with roughly 6.2% in the top ten. This receptor was obtained from a human donor in good health. V gene TRBV2 combines with J gene TRBJ2-2; D uncertain. CDR3 DNA sequence: TGTGCCAGCAGTGAACACACCGGGGAGCTGTTTTTT. Amino acids: CASSEHTGELFF. Variable domain in full (rest from reference TRBV2 and TRBJ2-2): EPEVTQTPSHQVTQMGQEVILRCVPISNHLYFYWYRQILGQKVEFLVSFYNNEISEKSEIFDDQFSVERPDGSNFTLKIRSTKLEDSAMYFCASSEHTGELFFGEGSRLTVL.